These 8 T cell receptor beta chains were all obtained from the same sample, sequenced in a study of blood T cell repertoires in COVID-19 (dated by TCRdb to 2020 to 2021). Receptor amplification or capture employed the immunoSEQ multiplex PCR assay. Entries here come from immuneACCESS through TCRdb and include only in-frame sequences with V and J called. Some clones fail to appear in such tables; in the studies checked, an unresolved V gene covers under half of the shortfall, and the cause of the remainder is unknown. The sample table lists more than 150,000 clones, 90% of them with a count of one. The top ten clones comprise approximately 0.5% of the sample. The sample comprised peripheral blood. These receptors all stem from a man aged 50-59 years with acute or convalescent COVID-19.

The rearrangement links TRBV5-6 to TRBJ1-5; TRBD1 might be the D (6 bases). Per the germline V gene, CDR1 is SGHDT and CDR2 is YYEEEE. V was trimmed by 3 bases and J by 6 bases, leaving 25 bases between them. The CDR3 is made up of 18 amino acids. The CDR3 bases are TGTGCCAGCAGCTCCTACGGGCCAAAGGGGGATTTTGGTCAGCCCCAGCATTTT. As protein: CASSSYGPKGDFGQPQHF.

The chain employs TRBV7-9 and TRBJ1-4; possibly TRBD1 for D (5 bases). V lost 4 bases to trimming and J lost 6 bases, with 9 bases between them. The CDR3 contains 13 residues. Germline V gene lookup returns CDR1 SEHNR and CDR2 FQNEAQ (reference sequence). The CDR3 loop is CASSSQGDEKLFF. CDR3 DNA: TGTGCCAGCAGCTCGCAGGGTGATGAAAAACTGTTTTTT.

The chain uses TRBV27 and TRBJ1-5, with D possibly being TRBD1 (6 bases). Deletions cut 3 bases from V and 1 base from J, with 10 bases between. The CDR3 is made up of 15 amino acids. In germline, CDR1 is MNHEY, CDR2 SMNVEV (reference sequence). Here the CDR3 reads CASSFGGGSNQPQHF. The CDR3 DNA reads as TGTGCCAGCAGTTTTGGGGGGGGCAGCAATCAGCCCCAGCATTTT.

This chain connects TRBV6-5 to TRBJ2-1; 11 bases map to TRBD1. The CDR3 consists of 15 residues. Trimming cost V 10 bases and J 4 bases; bases outside gene matches: 9. Germline-derived CDR1 and CDR2 are MNHEY and SVGAGI. The DNA for the CDR3 is TGTGCCACTAAAACCGGGACAGGGGGTTACAATGAGCAGTTCTTC. It translates to CATKTGTGGYNEQFF.

The chain links TRBV12-3 or TRBV12-4 to TRBJ2-5; D possibly corresponds to TRBD2 (6 bases). V gave up 3 bases and J gave up 3 bases, with 8 bases separating them. CDR3 length equals 13 residues. CDR3 sequence (DNA): TGTGCCAGCAGTTTTTGGGAGGAAGAGACCCAGTACTTC. This encodes CASSFWEEETQYF.

This sequence joins TRBV11-2 and TRBJ2-1; D may be TRBD2 (5 bases). CDR1 SGHAT and CDR2 FQNNGV come from the germline V gene. V lost 4 bases to trimming and J lost 5 bases, with 12 bases between them. This CDR3 comprises 14 residues. In DNA, the CDR3 is TGTGCCAGCAGCTCGACACGGGGAGACAATGAGCAGTTCTTC. Translated: CASSSTRGDNEQFF. The variable domain in full, with the rest retrieved from reference TRBV11-2 and TRBJ2-1, is EAGVAQSPRYKIIEKRQSVAFWCNPISGHATLYWYQQILGQGPKLLIQFQNNGVVDDSQLPKDRFSAERLKGVDSTLKIQPAKLEDSAVYLCASSSTRGDNEQFFGPGTRLTVL.

The chain is built from TRBV7-2 and TRBJ2-3; no definite D call. This CDR3 comprises 14 residues. In germline, CDR1 is SGHTA, CDR2 FQGNSA. V was shortened by 5 bases and J by 3 bases, with 12 bases between the two germline ends. The CDR3 nucleotides read TGTGCCAGCAGCATCCCGGGTGGAACAGATACGCAGTATTTT. Its translation: CASSIPGGTDTQYF.

This chain joins TRBV5-4 and TRBJ1-2; TRBD1 matches at 9 bases. J gave up 4 bases and V 3 bases, and 7 bases lay outside the gene matches. Per the germline V gene, CDR1 is SGHNT and CDR2 is YYREEE (reference sequence). The CDR3 has 15 residues. The CDR3 DNA follows: TGTGCCAGCAGCTATACAGGGGGCGCGAGCTATGGCTACACCTTC. This translates into CASSYTGGASYGYTF.